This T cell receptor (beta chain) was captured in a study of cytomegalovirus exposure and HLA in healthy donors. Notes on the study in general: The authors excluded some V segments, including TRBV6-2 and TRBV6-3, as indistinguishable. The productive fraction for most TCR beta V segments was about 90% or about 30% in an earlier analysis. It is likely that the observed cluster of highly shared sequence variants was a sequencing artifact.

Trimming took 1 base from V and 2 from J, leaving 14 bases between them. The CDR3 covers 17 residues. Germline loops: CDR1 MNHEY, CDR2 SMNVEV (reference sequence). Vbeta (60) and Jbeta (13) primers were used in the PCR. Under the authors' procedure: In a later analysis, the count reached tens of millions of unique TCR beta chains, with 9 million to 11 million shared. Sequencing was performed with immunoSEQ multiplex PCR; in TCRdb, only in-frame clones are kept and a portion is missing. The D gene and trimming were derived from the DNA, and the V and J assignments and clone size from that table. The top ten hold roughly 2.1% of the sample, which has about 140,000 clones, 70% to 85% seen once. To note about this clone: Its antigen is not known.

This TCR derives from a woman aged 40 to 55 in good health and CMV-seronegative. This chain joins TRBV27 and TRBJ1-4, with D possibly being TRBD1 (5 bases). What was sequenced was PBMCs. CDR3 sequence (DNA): TGTGCCAGCAGTTTATGGGGCAGGGCGGCGACTAATGAAAAACTGTTTTTT. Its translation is CASSLWGRAATNEKLFF.